This is a list of T cell receptor beta chains from one sample in a study of OX40 agonist ivuxolimab in advanced cancers. TCRdb's table, derived via immunoSEQ multiplex PCR, lists solely in-frame clones and lacks some. The sample lists 20,000 to 25,000 clones, approximately 80% occurring once. The sample consisted of CD4+ or CD8+ T cells sorted from blood, taken in a trial of the OX40 agonist ivuxolimab. Source of these receptors: an adult with an advanced solid tumor such as melanoma, head and neck, liver or kidney cancer. Each CDR3 is given with its conserved first and last residue. A D gene is named only where the DNA matches it firmly. Expanded clones get a size class; other rows say once, few or many, or leave the size out.

abundance: .; d_gene: TRBD1; v_gene: TRBV19; j_gene: TRBJ1-5; CDR3aa: CASSFRDRGRGNQPQHF; CDR3nt: TGTGCCAGTAGTTTCCGGGACAGGGGGCGAGGAAATCAGCCCCAGCATTTT
abundance: .; d_gene: TRBD1; v_gene: TRBV23-1; j_gene: TRBJ2-7; CDR3aa: CASSRDPGQGRHEQYF; CDR3nt: TGCGCCAGCAGCCGAGATCCGGGACAGGGAAGACACGAGCAGTACTTC
abundance: .; d_gene: .; v_gene: TRBV5-1; j_gene: TRBJ2-7; CDR3aa: CASSPGTVVPYEQYF; CDR3nt: TGCGCCAGCAGCCCTGGGACGGTAGTCCCCTACGAGCAGTACTTC
abundance: .; d_gene: .; v_gene: TRBV5-4; j_gene: TRBJ2-5; CDR3aa: CASSNQETQYF; CDR3nt: TGTGCCAGCAGCAACCAAGAGACCCAGTACTTC
abundance: .; d_gene: TRBD1; v_gene: TRBV7-8; j_gene: TRBJ2-1; CDR3aa: CASILGQGSFGEQFF; CDR3nt: TGTGCCAGCATCCTAGGACAGGGGAGTTTCGGTGAGCAGTTCTTC
abundance: .; d_gene: TRBD1; v_gene: TRBV9; j_gene: TRBJ1-3; CDR3aa: CASSPQRDRGNTIYF; CDR3nt: TGTGCCAGCAGCCCCCAAAGGGACAGAGGAAACACCATATATTTT
abundance: .; d_gene: .; v_gene: TRBV27; j_gene: TRBJ1-1; CDR3aa: CASSRGTEAFF; CDR3nt: TGTGCCAGCAGCAGGGGTACTGAAGCTTTCTTT
abundance: once; d_gene: TRBD1; v_gene: TRBV25-1; j_gene: TRBJ1-1; CDR3aa: CASSDGGQGNRKAFF; CDR3nt: TGTGCCAGCAGTGATGGGGGACAGGGGAACCGTAAAGCTTTCTTT
abundance: .; d_gene: TRBD1; v_gene: TRBV29-1; j_gene: TRBJ2-3; CDR3aa: CSVGGDRGTDTQYF; CDR3nt: TGCAGCGTAGGCGGGGACAGGGGAACAGATACGCAGTATTTT
abundance: .; d_gene: .; v_gene: TRBV6-1; j_gene: TRBJ1-1; CDR3aa: CASSERGNTEAFF; CDR3nt: TGTGCCAGCAGTGAACGGGGTAACACTGAAGCTTTCTTT
abundance: once; d_gene: .; v_gene: TRBV30; j_gene: TRBJ2-7; CDR3aa: CAWSVRPTAYEQYF; CDR3nt: TGTGCCTGGAGTGTACGTCCGACTGCATACGAGCAGTACTTC
abundance: .; d_gene: .; v_gene: TRBV6-5; j_gene: TRBJ2-6; CDR3aa: CATSSSSGANVLTF; CDR3nt: TGTGCCACCTCAAGCTCCTCTGGGGCCAACGTCCTGACTTTC